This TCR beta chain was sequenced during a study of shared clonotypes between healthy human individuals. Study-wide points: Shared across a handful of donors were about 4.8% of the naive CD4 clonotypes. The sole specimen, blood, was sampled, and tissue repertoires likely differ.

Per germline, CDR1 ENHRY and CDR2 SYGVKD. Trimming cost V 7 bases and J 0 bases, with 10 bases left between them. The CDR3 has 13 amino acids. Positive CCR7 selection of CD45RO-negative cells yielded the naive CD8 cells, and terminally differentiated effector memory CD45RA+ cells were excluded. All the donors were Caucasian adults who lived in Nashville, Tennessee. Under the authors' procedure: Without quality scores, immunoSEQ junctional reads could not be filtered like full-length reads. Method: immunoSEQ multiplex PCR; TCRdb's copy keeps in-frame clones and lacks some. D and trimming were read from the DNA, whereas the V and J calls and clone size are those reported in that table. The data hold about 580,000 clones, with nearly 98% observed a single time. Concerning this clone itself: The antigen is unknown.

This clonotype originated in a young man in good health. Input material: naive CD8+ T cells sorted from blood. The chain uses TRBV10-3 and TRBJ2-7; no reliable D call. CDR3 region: CAITDTSSYEQYF. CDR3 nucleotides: TGTGCCATCACTGACACGAGCTCCTACGAGCAGTACTTC.